This T cell receptor (beta chain) is drawn from a study of Tregs in tolerant kidney transplant recipients. Germline CDR1 and CDR2: GTSNPN and SVGIG (reference sequence). The V gene lost 3 bases and the J gene lost 0 bases, with 9 bases spanning the gap. The CDR3 contains 14 residues. Regarding this clone: The antigen is undetermined.

Related graft donors supplied nonmyeloablative bone marrow transplants, and mixed chimerism was transient. Study conclusions and caveats: In tolerant patients, donor-specific Tregs outgrew total Tregs, suggesting antigen-driven expansion.

TCRdb keeps only in-frame clones here, not all; method: immunoSEQ multiplex PCR. The repertoire holds roughly 80,000 clones, with around 90% as singletons. This specimen consisted of CD4+ T cells from blood (PBMCs), obtained 24 months after the transplant. V and J are TRBV30 and TRBJ1-3, with unresolved D. The receptor was derived from a human patient who received a combined kidney and bone marrow transplant. Some T cells may be provided by the graft donor. CDR3 nucleotide sequence: TGTGCCTGGAGAAGCTCGAGCTCTGGAAACACCATATATTTT. Protein: CAWRSSSSGNTIYF.